The entry below gives a single T cell receptor (beta chain) sequence along with its context. Deletions cut 3 bases from V and 2 bases from J, with 19 bases between. The CDR3 is 18 amino acids. This record comes from a study of blood T cell repertoires in COVID-19. Assay: immunoSEQ multiplex PCR; the TCRdb copy retains only in-frame clones and omits some. The table lists 70,000 or so clones, less than 90% of them singletons. This clonotype was sampled from a man older than 75 with acute or convalescent COVID-19. Sample: peripheral blood. The genes are TRBV23-1 and TRBJ1-4; possible D gene TRBD1, 5 bases. TRBV23-1 is sorted into the ORF group, with uncertain function. The CDR3 bases are TGCGCCAGCAGTCATCCCTTCACAGGTTGTTCCACTAATGAAAAACTGTTTTTT. Translating it yields CASSHPFTGCSTNEKLFF.